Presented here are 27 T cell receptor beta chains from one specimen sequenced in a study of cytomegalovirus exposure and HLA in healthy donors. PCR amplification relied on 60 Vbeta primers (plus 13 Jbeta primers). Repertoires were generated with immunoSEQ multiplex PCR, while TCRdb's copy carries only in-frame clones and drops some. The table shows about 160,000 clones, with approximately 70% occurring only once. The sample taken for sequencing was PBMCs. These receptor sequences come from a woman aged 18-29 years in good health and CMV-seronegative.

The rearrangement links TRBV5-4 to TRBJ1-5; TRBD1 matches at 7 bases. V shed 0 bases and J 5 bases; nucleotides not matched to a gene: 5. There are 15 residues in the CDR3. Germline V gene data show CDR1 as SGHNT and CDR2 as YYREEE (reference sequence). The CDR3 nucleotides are TGTGCCAGCAGCTTGGTGCAGGGGGGACATCAGCCCCAGCATTTT. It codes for CASSLVQGGHQPQHF.

The CDR3 protein is CASSQEGGFDEQYF. Here the CDR3 DNA reads TGTGCCAGCAGCCAAGAGGGGGGGTTCGACGAGCAGTACTTC. The chain has TRBV14 and TRBJ2-7; 7 bases are shared with TRBD2. In germline, CDR1 is SGHDN, CDR2 FVKESK. The CDR3 consists of 14 residues. V lost 0 bases, J lost 5 bases, and 4 bases stayed unmatched.

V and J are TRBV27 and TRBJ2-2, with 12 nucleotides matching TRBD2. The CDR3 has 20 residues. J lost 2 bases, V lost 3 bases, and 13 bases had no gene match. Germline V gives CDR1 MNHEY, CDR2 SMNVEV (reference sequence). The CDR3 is CASSFPRVTSGSLNTGELFF. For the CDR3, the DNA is TGTGCCAGCAGTTTCCCCCGGGTGACTAGCGGGAGTTTAAACACCGGGGAGCTGTTTTTT.

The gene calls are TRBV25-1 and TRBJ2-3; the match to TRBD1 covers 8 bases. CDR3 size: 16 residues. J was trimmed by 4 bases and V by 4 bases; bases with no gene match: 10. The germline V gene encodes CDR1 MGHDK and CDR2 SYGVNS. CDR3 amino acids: CASSAYRGEEADTQYF. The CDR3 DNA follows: TGTGCCAGCAGTGCCTACAGGGGGGAGGAAGCAGATACGCAGTATTTT. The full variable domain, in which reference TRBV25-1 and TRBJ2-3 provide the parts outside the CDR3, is EADIYQTPRYLVIGTGKKITLECSQTMGHDKMYWYQQDPGMELHLIHYSYGVNSTEKGDLSSESTVSRIRTEHFPLTLESARPSHTSQYLCASSAYRGEEADTQYFGPGTRLTVL.

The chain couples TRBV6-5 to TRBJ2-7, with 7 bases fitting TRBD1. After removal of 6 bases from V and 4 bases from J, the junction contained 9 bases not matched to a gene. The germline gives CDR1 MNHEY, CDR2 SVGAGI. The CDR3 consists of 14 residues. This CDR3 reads CASRPRGRIYEQYF. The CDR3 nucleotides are TGTGCCAGCAGACCTAGGGGGCGCATTTACGAGCAGTACTTC.

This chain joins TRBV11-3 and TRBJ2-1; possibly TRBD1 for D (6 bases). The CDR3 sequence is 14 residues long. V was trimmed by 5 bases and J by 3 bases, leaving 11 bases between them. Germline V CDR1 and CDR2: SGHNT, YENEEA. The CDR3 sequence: CASSGRDNYNEQFF. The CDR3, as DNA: TGTGCCAGCAGCGGCCGGGACAACTACAATGAGCAGTTCTTC.

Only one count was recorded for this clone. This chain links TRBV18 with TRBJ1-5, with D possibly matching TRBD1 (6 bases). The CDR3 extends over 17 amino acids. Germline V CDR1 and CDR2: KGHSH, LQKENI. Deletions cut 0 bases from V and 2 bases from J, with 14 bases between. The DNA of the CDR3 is TGTGCCAGCTCACCACCGGGGAGGGGGGTTCGCAATCAGCCCCAGCATTTT. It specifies CASSPPGRGVRNQPQHF.

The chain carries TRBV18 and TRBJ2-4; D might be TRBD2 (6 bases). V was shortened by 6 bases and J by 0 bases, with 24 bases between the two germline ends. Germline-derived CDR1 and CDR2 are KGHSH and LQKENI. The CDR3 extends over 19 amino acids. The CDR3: CASSSTPGDIILAKNIQYF. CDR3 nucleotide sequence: TGTGCCAGCTCTTCAACTCCGGGAGATATTATACTAGCCAAAAACATTCAGTACTTC.

CDR3 sequence (DNA): TGTGCCAGCAGTTACTCGGCAGTGCCAAACACTGAAGCTTTCTTT. Protein: CASSYSAVPNTEAFF. This sequence joins TRBV6-6 and TRBJ1-1; the D is unclear. The germline CDR1 and CDR2 sequences are MNHNY and SVGAGI (reference sequence). V was trimmed by 0 bases and J by 2 bases, leaving 10 bases between them. The CDR3 has 15 amino acids.

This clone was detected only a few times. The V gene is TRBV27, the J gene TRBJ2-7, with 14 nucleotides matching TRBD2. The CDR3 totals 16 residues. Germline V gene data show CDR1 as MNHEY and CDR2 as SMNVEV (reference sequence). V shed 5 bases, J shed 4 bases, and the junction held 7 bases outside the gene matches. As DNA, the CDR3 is TGTGCCAGCAGTCTGAGACTAGCGGGGGGGGATTACGAGCAGTACTTC. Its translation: CASSLRLAGGDYEQYF.

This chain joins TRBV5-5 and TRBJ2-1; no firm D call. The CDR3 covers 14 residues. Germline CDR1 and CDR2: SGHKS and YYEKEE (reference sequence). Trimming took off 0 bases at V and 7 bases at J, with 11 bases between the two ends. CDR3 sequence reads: CASSLEVLRNEQFF. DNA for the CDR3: TGTGCCAGCAGCTTGGAGGTCCTGAGGAATGAGCAGTTCTTC.

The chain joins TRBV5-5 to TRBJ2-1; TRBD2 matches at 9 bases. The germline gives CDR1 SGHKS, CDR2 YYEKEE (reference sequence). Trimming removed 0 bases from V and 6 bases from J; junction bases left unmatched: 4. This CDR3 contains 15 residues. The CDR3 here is CASSLVVAGANEQFF. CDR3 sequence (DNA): TGTGCCAGCAGCTTGGTGGTAGCGGGAGCCAATGAGCAGTTCTTC.

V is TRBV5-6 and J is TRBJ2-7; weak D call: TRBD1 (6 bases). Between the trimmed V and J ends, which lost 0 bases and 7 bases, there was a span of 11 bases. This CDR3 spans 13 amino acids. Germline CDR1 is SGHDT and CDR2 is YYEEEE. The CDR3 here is CASSLGGQEEQYV. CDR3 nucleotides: TGTGCCAGCAGCTTGGGGGGGCAGGAAGAGCAGTACGTC.

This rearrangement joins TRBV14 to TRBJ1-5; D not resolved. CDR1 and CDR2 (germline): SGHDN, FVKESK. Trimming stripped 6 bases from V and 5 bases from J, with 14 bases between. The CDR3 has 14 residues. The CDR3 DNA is TGTGCCAGCAGACTAGGACGATTAGATCAGCCCCAGCATTTT. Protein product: CASRLGRLDQPQHF.

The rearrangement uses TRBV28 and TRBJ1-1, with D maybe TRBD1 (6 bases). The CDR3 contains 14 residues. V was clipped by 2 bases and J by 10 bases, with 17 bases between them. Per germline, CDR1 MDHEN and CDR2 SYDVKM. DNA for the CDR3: TGTGCCAGCAGTTTAGGGTCATGGGGCAGGGGAGCTTTCTTT. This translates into CASSLGSWGRGAFF.

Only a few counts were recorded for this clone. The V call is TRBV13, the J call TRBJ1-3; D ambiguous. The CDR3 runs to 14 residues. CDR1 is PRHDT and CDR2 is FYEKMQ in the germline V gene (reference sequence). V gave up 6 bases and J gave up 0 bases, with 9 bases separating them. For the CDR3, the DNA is TGTGCCAGCAGGTCAAGAGGCTCTGGAAACACCATATATTTT. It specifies CASRSRGSGNTIYF. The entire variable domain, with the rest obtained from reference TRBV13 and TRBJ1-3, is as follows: AAGVIQSPRHLIKEKRETATLKCYPIPRHDTVYWYQQGPGQDPQFLISFYEKMQSDKGSIPDRFSAQQFSDYHSELNMSSLELGDSALYFCASRSRGSGNTIYFGEGSWLTVV.

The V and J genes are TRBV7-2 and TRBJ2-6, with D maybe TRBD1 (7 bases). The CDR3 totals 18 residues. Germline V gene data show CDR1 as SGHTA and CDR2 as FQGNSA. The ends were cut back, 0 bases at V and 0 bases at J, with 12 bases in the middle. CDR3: CASSLAEGASSGANVLTF. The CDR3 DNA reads TGTGCCAGCAGCTTAGCGGAGGGGGCTAGCTCTGGGGCCAACGTCCTGACTTTC.

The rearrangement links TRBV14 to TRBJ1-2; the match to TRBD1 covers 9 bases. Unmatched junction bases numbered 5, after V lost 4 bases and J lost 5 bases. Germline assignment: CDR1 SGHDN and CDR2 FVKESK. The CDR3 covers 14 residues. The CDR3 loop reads CASSPGQGKYGYTF. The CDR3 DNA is TGTGCCAGCAGCCCGGGACAGGGCAAATATGGCTACACCTTC. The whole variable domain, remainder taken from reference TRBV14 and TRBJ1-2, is EAGVTQFPSHSVIEKGQTVTLRCDPISGHDNLYWYRRVMGKEIKFLLHFVKESKQDESGMPNNRFLAERTGGTYSTLKVQPAELEDSGVYFCASSPGQGKYGYTFGSGTRLTVV.

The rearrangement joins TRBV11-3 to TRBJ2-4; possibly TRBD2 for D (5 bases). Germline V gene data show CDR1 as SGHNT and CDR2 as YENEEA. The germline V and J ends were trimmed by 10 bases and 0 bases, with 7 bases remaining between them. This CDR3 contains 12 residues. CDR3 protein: CATRGAKNIQYF. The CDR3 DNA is TGTGCCACTCGGGGAGCCAAAAACATTCAGTACTTC.

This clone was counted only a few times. The CDR3 here is CASSYSGRASYEQYF. CDR3 DNA sequence: TGTGCCAGCAGTTACTCGGGCAGGGCTTCCTACGAGCAGTACTTC. The rearrangement joins TRBV6-5 to TRBJ2-7; TRBD1 might be the D (5 bases). The germline V gene has CDR1 MNHEY and CDR2 SVGAGI. Between the trimmed V and J ends, which lost 0 bases and 1 base, there was a span of 10 bases. The CDR3 loop spans 15 amino acids.

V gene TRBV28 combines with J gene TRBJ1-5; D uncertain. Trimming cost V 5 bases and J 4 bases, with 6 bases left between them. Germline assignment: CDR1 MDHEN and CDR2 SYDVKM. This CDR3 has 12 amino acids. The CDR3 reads CASSLGNQPQHF. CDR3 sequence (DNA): TGTGCCAGCAGTCTCGGGAATCAGCCCCAGCATTTT.

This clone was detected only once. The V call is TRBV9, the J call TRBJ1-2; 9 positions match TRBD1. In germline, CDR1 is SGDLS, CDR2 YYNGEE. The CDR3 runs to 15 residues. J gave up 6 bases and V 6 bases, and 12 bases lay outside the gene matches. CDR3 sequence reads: CASTLSTGGFNGYTF. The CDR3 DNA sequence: TGTGCCAGCACCTTGTCCACAGGGGGCTTCAATGGCTACACCTTC.

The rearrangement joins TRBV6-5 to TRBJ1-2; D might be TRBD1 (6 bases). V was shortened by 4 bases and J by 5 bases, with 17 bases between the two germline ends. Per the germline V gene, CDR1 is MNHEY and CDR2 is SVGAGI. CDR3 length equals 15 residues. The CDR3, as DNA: TGTGCCAGCAGTTTAAACAGGGCCGGAGCTTATGGCTACACCTTC. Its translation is CASSLNRAGAYGYTF.

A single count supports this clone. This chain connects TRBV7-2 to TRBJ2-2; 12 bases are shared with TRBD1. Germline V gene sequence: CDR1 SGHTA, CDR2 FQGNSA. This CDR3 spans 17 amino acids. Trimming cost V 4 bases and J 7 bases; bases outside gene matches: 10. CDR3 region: CASSSPGQGAIGGELFF. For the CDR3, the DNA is TGTGCCAGCAGCTCCCCGGGACAGGGGGCGATCGGCGGGGAGCTGTTTTTT.

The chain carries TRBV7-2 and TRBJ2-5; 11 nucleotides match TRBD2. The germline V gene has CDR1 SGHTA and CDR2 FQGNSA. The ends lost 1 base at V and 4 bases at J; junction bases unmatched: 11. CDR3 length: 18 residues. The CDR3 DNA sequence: TGTGCCAGCAGCTTAGACGGTCCCCTTAGCGGGGGGGTAGAGACCCAGTACTTC. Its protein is CASSLDGPLSGGVETQYF.

The CDR3: CASSPDRALIGANVLTF. The CDR3 DNA reads as TGCGCCAGCAGCCCGGACAGGGCCTTGATCGGGGCCAACGTCCTGACTTTC. V and J are TRBV5-1 and TRBJ2-6; TRBD1 matches 8 bases. This CDR3 is built from 17 residues. CDR1 and CDR2 (germline): SGHRS, YFSETQ. With V trimmed by 4 bases and J by 4 bases, 10 bases remained unmatched.

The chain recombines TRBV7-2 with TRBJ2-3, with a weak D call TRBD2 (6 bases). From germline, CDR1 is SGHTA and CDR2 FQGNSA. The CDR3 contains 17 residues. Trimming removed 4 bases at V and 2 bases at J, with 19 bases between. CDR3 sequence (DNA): TGTGCCAGCAGCTCCAGAGCTTCGGGACTCATCACAGATACGCAGTATTTT. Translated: CASSSRASGLITDTQYF.